These 11 T cell receptor beta chains share one sample of origin, sequenced in a study of T cell responses to AZD1222 COVID-19 vaccine. Libraries were prepared by immunoSEQ multiplex PCR; TCRdb keeps only in-frame clonotypes and omits some of them. The sample holds about 110,000 clones, around 87% seen once. This specimen consisted of peripheral blood, obtained on day 0 of AZD1222 vaccination. These receptors all stem from an adult in good health.

This clone was detected only a few times. The chain combines TRBV6-5 with TRBJ1-5; D possibly corresponds to TRBD1 (6 bases). Germline V gives CDR1 MNHEY, CDR2 SVGAGI. The ends were cut back, 5 bases at V and 3 bases at J, with 14 bases in the middle. This CDR3 is 15 amino acids long. The DNA for the CDR3 is TGTGCCAGCAGTACTTCAACAGGGTCCAATCAGCCCCAGCATTTT. Encoded protein: CASSTSTGSNQPQHF.

The V and J genes are TRBV3-1 (or the pseudogene TRBV3-2) and TRBJ1-1; possible D gene TRBD1, 5 bases. The CDR3 is 15 residues long. Trimming cost V 1 base and J 4 bases, with 13 bases left between them. CDR1 is LGHDT, CDR2 YNNKEL, per germline (reference sequence). CDR3 protein: CASSQGRGSATEAFF. CDR3 DNA: TGTGCCAGCAGCCAAGGGAGGGGAAGTGCCACTGAAGCTTTCTTT.

V is TRBV10-3 and J is TRBJ1-1, with D possibly TRBD1 on 5 matching bases. The CDR3 loop spans 12 amino acids. Trimming removed 6 bases from V and 5 bases from J, with 10 bases in between. Germline values: CDR1 ENHRY, CDR2 SYGVKD. The CDR3 nucleotides are TGTGCCATCAGCGAAGGGGAGACTGAAGCTTTCTTT. Encoded protein: CAISEGETEAFF.

The chain has TRBV5-8 and TRBJ2-5, with 16 bases matching TRBD2. The J segment lost 5 bases and the V segment lost 4 bases, leaving 11 bases of the junction unmatched. The germline gives CDR1 SGHTS, CDR2 YDEGEE. The CDR3 extends over 18 amino acids. The CDR3 here is CASSDPGTSGGAQETQYF. The CDR3 nucleotides read TGTGCCAGCAGCGACCCCGGGACTAGCGGGGGGGCCCAGGAGACCCAGTACTTC.

This clone has only one observation. The V and J genes are TRBV19 and TRBJ2-3; possible D gene TRBD1, 5 bases. Trimming cost V 7 bases and J 4 bases, with 18 bases left between them. This CDR3 spans 15 amino acids. Germline CDR1 reads LNHDA; CDR2 reads SQIVND (reference sequence). The CDR3: CASTQGSVLSDTQYF. The CDR3 DNA follows: TGTGCCAGTACTCAGGGCTCCGTCTTATCAGATACGCAGTATTTT. Full variable domain (remainder filled in from reference TRBV19 and TRBJ2-3): DGGITQSPKYLFRKEGQNVTLSCEQNLNHDAMYWYRQDPGQGLRLIYYSQIVNDFQKGDIAEGYSVSREKKESFPLTVTSAQKNPTAFYLCASTQGSVLSDTQYFGPGTRLTVL.

V is TRBV7-9 and J is TRBJ2-7; 7 bases map to TRBD1. V lost 6 bases to trimming and J lost 1 base; unmatched junction nucleotides: 6. Germline V CDR1 and CDR2: SEHNR, FQNEAQ (reference sequence). The length of the CDR3 is 14 residues. The CDR3 DNA is TGTGCCAGCAGTATGACAGGGTCGTCCTACGAGCAGTACTTC. Amino acids: CASSMTGSSYEQYF.

The rearrangement joins TRBV6-2 or TRBV6-3 to TRBJ2-5; the match to TRBD2 covers 11 bases. Trimming took 3 bases from V and 3 from J; bases not matched to a gene: 12. The CDR3 totals 18 residues. CDR1 and CDR2 from the germline V gene are MNHEY and SVGEGT. The CDR3 DNA sequence: TGTGCCAGCAGTTATAGCCGTAGCGGGGGGGCCGGCAAAGAGACCCAGTACTTC. Translation gives CASSYSRSGGAGKETQYF.

The V gene is TRBV11-2, the J gene TRBJ1-3; D gene ambiguous. In germline, CDR1 is SGHAT, CDR2 FQNNGV. V lost 0 bases, J lost 5 bases, and 5 bases lay in between. The CDR3 covers 13 residues. The CDR3 DNA follows: TGTGCCAGCAGCTTAGATCATCGAAACACCATATATTTT. This sequence encodes CASSLDHRNTIYF.

This clone was observed a few times. This chain joins TRBV7-2 and TRBJ1-2, with D unresolved. Deletions cut 5 bases from V and 7 bases from J, with 8 bases between. CDR3 length: 11 residues. Germline V gene lookup returns CDR1 SGHTA and CDR2 FQGNSA. The CDR3 reads CASSVGVGYTF. CDR3 coding DNA: TGTGCCAGCAGCGTTGGTGTTGGCTACACCTTC.

This chain uses TRBV27 with TRBJ2-1; 10 bases are shared with TRBD2. Losses at the gene ends were 6 bases for V and 10 bases for J; bases not matched to a gene: 12. Germline V lookup: CDR1 MNHEY, CDR2 SMNVEV (reference sequence). This CDR3 spans 15 amino acids. CDR3 nucleotides: TGTGCCAGCAGGCCTAGCGGGGGCCGACGGTCCGAGCAGTTCTTC. Its protein product is CASRPSGGRRSEQFF.

The chain recombines TRBV7-6 with TRBJ2-2; 8 bases are a match to TRBD2. CDR1 is SGHVS and CDR2 is FNYEAQ in the germline V gene. V lost 5 bases, J lost 7 bases, and 12 bases stayed unmatched. The CDR3 is 16 amino acids. CDR3 sequence reads: CASSPGTRGRGGELFF. The CDR3, as DNA: TGTGCCAGCAGCCCGGGGACTAGAGGCAGAGGCGGGGAGCTGTTTTTT.